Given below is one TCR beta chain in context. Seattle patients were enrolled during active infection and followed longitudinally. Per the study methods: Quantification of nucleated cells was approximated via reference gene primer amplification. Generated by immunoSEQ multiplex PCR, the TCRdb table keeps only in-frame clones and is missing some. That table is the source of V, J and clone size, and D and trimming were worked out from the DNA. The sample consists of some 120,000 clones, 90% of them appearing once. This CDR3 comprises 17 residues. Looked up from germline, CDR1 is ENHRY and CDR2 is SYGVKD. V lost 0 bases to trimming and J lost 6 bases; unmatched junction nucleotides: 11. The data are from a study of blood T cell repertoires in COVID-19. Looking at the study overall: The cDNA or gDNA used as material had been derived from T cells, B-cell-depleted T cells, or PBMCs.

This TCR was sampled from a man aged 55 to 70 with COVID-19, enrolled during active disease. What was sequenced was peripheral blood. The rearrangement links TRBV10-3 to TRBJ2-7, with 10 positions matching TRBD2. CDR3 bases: TGTGCCATCAGTGAGTCGGTTGGGGGACTAGCGAGGAGCGAGCAGTACTTC. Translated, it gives CAISESVGGLARSEQYF.